The text below deals with one TCR beta chain. Its target is unknown. The CDR3 spans 11 residues. CDR1 KGHSH and CDR2 LQKENI come from the germline V gene. The V end lost 8 bases, the J end lost 13 bases, and 15 bases lay between the germline ends. The use of a sample-barcoded 5' primer and a J-beta primer mix characterized a second PCR of about 6 to 11 cycles. Each CDR3 protein gets one entry after TCRdb re-called the 5' RACE reads with MiXCR. The data contain hundreds of thousands of distinct CDR3 sequences, 35% to 40% of them singletons. This entry belongs to a study of blood T cells in healthy people across ages. Study-level findings and limits: Naive CD4+ cell counts and diversity both ran higher in long-lived than in aged donors.

This chain connects TRBV18 to TRBJ2-1; unclear D gene. The clonotype was recovered from a man between 18 and 29 years old in good health. Sequenced: blood. The CDR3 DNA follows: TGTGCCAGCCGATTACAAGAGACCCAGTTCTTC. Translation: CASRLQETQFF.